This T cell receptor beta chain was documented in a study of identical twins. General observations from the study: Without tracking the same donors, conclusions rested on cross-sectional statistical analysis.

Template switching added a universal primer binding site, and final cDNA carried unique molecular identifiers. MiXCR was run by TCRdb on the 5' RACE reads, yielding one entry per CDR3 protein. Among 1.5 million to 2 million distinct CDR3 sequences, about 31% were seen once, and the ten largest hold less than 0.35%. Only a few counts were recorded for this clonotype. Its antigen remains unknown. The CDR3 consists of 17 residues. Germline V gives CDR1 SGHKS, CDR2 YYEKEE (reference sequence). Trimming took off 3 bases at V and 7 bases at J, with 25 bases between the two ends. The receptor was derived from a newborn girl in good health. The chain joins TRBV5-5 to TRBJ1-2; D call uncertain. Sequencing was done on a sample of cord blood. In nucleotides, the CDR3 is TGTGCCAGCAGCTATCCTCATGTTTCGGGTTCATACTCTGGCTACACCTTC. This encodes CASSYPHVSGSYSGYTF.